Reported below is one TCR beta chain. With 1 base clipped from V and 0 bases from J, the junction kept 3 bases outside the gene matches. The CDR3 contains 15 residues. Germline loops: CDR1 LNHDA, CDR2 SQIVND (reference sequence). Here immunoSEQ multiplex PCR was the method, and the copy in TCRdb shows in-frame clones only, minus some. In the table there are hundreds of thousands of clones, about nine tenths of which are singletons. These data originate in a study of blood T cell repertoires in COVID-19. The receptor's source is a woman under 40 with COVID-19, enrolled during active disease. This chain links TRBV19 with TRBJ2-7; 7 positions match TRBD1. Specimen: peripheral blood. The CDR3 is CASSIATGHSYEQYF. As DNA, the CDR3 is TGTGCCAGTAGTATAGCGACAGGGCACTCCTACGAGCAGTACTTC.